This T cell receptor beta chain derives from a study of shared clonotypes between healthy human individuals. Looked up from germline, CDR1 is MDHEN and CDR2 is SYDVKM. The V and J ends lost 3 bases and 1 base, in that order; junction bases with no gene match: 6. This CDR3 region has 17 residues. The repertoire was sequenced with immunoSEQ multiplex PCR; TCRdb's copy has only in-frame clones and lacks some. The repertoire consists of around 1 million clones, with 60% to 85% occurring once and the leading ten covering around 1.4%. This chain joins TRBV28 and TRBJ1-5; 10 bases match TRBD1. This sequence originates from a man between 18 and 35 years old in good health. Sequenced sample: memory CD4+ T cells sorted from blood. Specified subset: CD45RA-negative fraction. The CDR3 DNA reads TGTGCCAGCAGTTTCTCCGGGACAGGGGTGAGCAATCAGCCCCAGCATTTT. Translating gives CASSFSGTGVSNQPQHF.